The 10 T cell receptor beta chains listed next were all sequenced from one sample in a study of cytomegalovirus exposure and HLA in healthy donors. The PCR employed 60 Vbeta primers together with 13 Jbeta primers. The repertoire was sequenced with immunoSEQ multiplex PCR; TCRdb's copy has only in-frame clones and lacks some. In all, the sample yields approximately 110,000 clones. The sample consisted of PBMCs. Receptors originate from a man younger than 40 in good health and CMV-seronegative.

The chain recombines TRBV19 with TRBJ2-1; D is ambiguous. CDR3 length equals 14 residues. Trimming took off 7 bases at V and 0 bases at J, with 10 bases between the two ends. Germline loops: CDR1 LNHDA, CDR2 SQIVND (reference sequence). CDR3 coding DNA: TGTGCCAGTATGAGCCATAACTCCTACAATGAGCAGTTCTTC. Translation: CASMSHNSYNEQFF.

The rearrangement uses TRBV5-1 and TRBJ1-1; tentatively, D is TRBD1 (6 bases). Germline V lookup: CDR1 SGHRS, CDR2 YFSETQ. The CDR3 has 14 residues. The V gene lost 0 bases and the J gene lost 3 bases, with 9 bases spanning the gap. CDR3 nucleotide sequence: TGCGCCAGCAGCTTGGAAGGGGGGGACACTGAAGCTTTCTTT. Its protein product is CASSLEGGDTEAFF. The entire variable domain, with the rest obtained from reference TRBV5-1 and TRBJ1-1, is as follows: KAGVTQTPRYLIKTRGQQVTLSCSPISGHRSVSWYQQTPGQGLQFLFEYFSETQRNKGNFPGRFSGRQFSNSRSEMNVSTLELGDSALYLCASSLEGGDTEAFFGQGTRLTVV.

V usage is TRBV29-1 and J usage is TRBJ2-1; 10 positions match TRBD2. The J segment lost 3 bases and the V segment lost 7 bases, leaving 6 bases of the junction unmatched. The CDR3 is 14 residues long. CDR1 SQVTM and CDR2 ANQGSEA come from the germline V gene. The CDR3 spells CSAIRLAGYNEQFF. The CDR3 region has the DNA TGCAGCGCGATAAGACTAGCGGGCTACAATGAGCAGTTCTTC.

The chain combines TRBV7-9 with TRBJ2-7, with D perhaps matching TRBD1 (6 bases). The CDR3 extends over 13 amino acids. Per the germline V gene, CDR1 is SEHNR and CDR2 is FQNEAQ (reference sequence). V shed 1 base and J shed 3 bases, with 7 bases lying between them. The CDR3 coding sequence is TGTGCCAGCAGCTTAGGGGACATCTACGAGCAGTACTTC. Protein: CASSLGDIYEQYF.

This sequence joins TRBV19 and TRBJ2-1, with a possible D match to TRBD2 (5 bases). CDR3 size: 17 residues. With 1 base removed from V and 0 bases from J, the gap between germline ends came to 13 bases. Germline V gene lookup returns CDR1 LNHDA and CDR2 SQIVND (reference sequence). The chain's CDR3 is CASSIVVAPSSYNEQFF. The DNA of the CDR3 is TGTGCCAGTAGTATAGTCGTAGCGCCGAGCTCCTACAATGAGCAGTTCTTC.

The chain uses TRBV29-1 and TRBJ1-1; D is undetermined. This CDR3 is 11 amino acids long. V was clipped by 6 bases and J by 11 bases, with 16 bases between them. CDR1 is SQVTM and CDR2 is ANQGSEA in the germline V gene. In DNA form, the CDR3 reads TGCAGCGTCCTAGCGGAGGTGGGGGCTTTCTTT. It codes for CSVLAEVGAFF.

The chain links TRBV6-5 to TRBJ2-3, with a weak D call TRBD2 (7 bases). Trimming took 5 bases from V and 6 from J, leaving 15 bases between them. The CDR3 length is 14 residues. CDR1 and CDR2 (germline): MNHEY, SVGAGI. CDR3 protein: CASSPGGRDDTQYF. The CDR3 region has the DNA TGTGCCAGCAGTCCCGGGGGGCGGGACGATACGCAGTATTTT.

The V call is TRBV30, the J call TRBJ2-2; D might be TRBD1 (6 bases). This CDR3 comprises 13 residues. V shed 4 bases and J shed 7 bases, with 13 bases lying between them. Per the germline V gene, CDR1 is GTSNPN and CDR2 is SVGIG (reference sequence). CDR3 region: CAWMTGEIGELFF. Written as DNA, the CDR3 is TGTGCCTGGATGACAGGTGAAATCGGGGAGCTGTTTTTT. Combining the CDR3 with reference TRBV30 and TRBJ2-2 gives the whole variable domain SQTIHQWPATLVQPVGSPLSLECTVEGTSNPNLYWYRQAAGRGLQLLFYSVGIGQISSEVPQNLSASRPQDRQFILSSKKLLLSDSGFYLCAWMTGEIGELFFGEGSRLTVL.

This chain uses TRBV9 with TRBJ1-2; D not certain. Germline V lookup: CDR1 SGDLS, CDR2 YYNGEE. This CDR3 comprises 15 residues. Trimming pared 4 bases from V and 8 bases from J, leaving 21 bases between. CDR3 sequence: CASSPAAARTVGYTF. As DNA, the CDR3 is TGTGCCAGCAGCCCGGCAGCGGCACGAACGGTGGGCTACACCTTC. Drawing the rest from reference TRBV9 and TRBJ1-2, the complete variable domain is DSGVTQTPKHLITATGQRVTLRCSPRSGDLSVYWYQQSLDQGLQFLIQYYNGEERAKGNILERFSAQQFPDLHSELNLSSLELGDSALYFCASSPAAARTVGYTFGSGTRLTVV.

The rearrangement joins TRBV5-1 to TRBJ2-2; tentatively, D is TRBD1 (5 bases). CDR3 length: 15 amino acids. Germline values: CDR1 SGHRS, CDR2 YFSETQ. The V gene lost 0 bases and the J gene lost 2 bases, with 8 bases spanning the gap. The CDR3 sequence: CASSLADSNTGELFF. The CDR3 region has the DNA TGCGCCAGCAGCTTGGCCGACAGCAACACCGGGGAGCTGTTTTTT.